This paragraph reports one T cell receptor (beta chain). Its antigen is unidentified. This entry is derived from a study of shared clonotypes between healthy human individuals. All donors were Caucasian adults living in Nashville, Tennessee. This CDR3 is 15 amino acids long. CDR1 and CDR2 (germline): LGHNA, YSLEER. Findings and caveats of the study: The generation probabilities recorded for non-shared clonotypes fell below those of clonotypes shared by all four donors.

At deep level, the assay was performed. Sequencing was performed with immunoSEQ multiplex PCR; in TCRdb, only in-frame clones are kept and a portion is missing. The sample yields fewer than 3 million clones, 85% to 95% seen once. This receptor was identified in a man between 18 and 29 years old in good health. Some clones in this sample may be carry-over from other donors' samples. Specimen: naive CD4+ T cells from PBMCs. The subset here: CD45RA+ positively selected. The chain has TRBV4-3 and TRBJ2-5; 11 nucleotides line up with TRBD2. The DNA matches TRBJ2-7 better at its end, which makes the J call doubtful. CDR3 sequence reads: CASSRGTSGTYEQYF. The CDR3 DNA is TGCGCCAGCAGCCGAGGGACTAGCGGAACCTACGAGCAGTACTTC.